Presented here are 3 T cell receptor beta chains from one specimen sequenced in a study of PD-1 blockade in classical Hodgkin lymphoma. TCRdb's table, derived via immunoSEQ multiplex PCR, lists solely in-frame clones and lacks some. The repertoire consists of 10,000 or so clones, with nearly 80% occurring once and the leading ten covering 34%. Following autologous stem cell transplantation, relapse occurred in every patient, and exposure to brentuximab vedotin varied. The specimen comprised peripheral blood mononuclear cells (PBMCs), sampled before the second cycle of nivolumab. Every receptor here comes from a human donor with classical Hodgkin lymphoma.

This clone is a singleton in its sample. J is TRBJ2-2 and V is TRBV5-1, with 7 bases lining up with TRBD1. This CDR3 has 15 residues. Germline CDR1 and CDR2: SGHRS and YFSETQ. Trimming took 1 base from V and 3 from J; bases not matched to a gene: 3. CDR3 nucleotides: TGCGCCAGCAGCTTGAACAGGGGTGACACCGGGGAGCTGTTTTTT. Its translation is CASSLNRGDTGELFF.

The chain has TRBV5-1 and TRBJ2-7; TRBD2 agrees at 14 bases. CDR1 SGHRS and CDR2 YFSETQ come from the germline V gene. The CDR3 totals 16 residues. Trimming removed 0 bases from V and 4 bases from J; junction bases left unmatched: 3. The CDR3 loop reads CASSLGLAGGLYEQYF. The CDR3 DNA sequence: TGCGCCAGCAGCTTGGGACTAGCGGGAGGGCTTTACGAGCAGTACTTC.

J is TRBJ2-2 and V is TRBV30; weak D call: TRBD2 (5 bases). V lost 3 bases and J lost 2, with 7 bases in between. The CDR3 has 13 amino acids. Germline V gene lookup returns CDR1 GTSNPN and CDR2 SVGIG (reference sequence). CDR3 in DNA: TGTGCCTGGAGGGGAGTCAACACCGGGGAGCTGTTTTTT. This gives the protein CAWRGVNTGELFF. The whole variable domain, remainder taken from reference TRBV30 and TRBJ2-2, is SQTIHQWPATLVQPVGSPLSLECTVEGTSNPNLYWYRQAAGRGLQLLFYSVGIGQISSEVPQNLSASRPQDRQFILSSKKLLLSDSGFYLCAWRGVNTGELFFGEGSRLTVL.